The 3 T cell receptor beta chains in this list originate from one sample, sequenced in a study of blood T cell repertoires in COVID-19. TCRdb keeps only in-frame clones here, not all; method: immunoSEQ multiplex PCR. Altogether about 300,000 clones are present, under 90% being singletons, with the ten largest covering 1.5% to 2%. Sequencing was carried out using PBMCs or T cells enriched from blood (not recorded which). The receptor source for this set is a woman aged 35 to 49 who had recovered from COVID-19.

This chain joins TRBV6-5 and TRBJ1-4; the D gene is possibly TRBD1 (5 bases). The ends were cut back, 8 bases at V and 5 bases at J, with 12 bases in the middle. The CDR3 covers 13 residues. Germline loops: CDR1 MNHEY, CDR2 SVGAGI. The CDR3 reads CASAGGLNEKLFF. CDR3 DNA: TGTGCCAGCGCCGGGGGGTTGAATGAAAAACTGTTTTTT.

The chain carries TRBV5-1 and TRBJ2-3, with D perhaps TRBD2 (6 bases). Germline CDR1 and CDR2: SGHRS and YFSETQ. The CDR3 loop spans 15 amino acids. With 3 bases removed from V and 0 bases from J, the gap between germline ends came to 11 bases. CDR3 sequence (DNA): TGCGCCAGCAGCTCGATTGCGGGAAGCACAGATACGCAGTATTTT. It translates to CASSSIAGSTDTQYF.

This clone was observed a single time. The sample contains more than one DNA sequence encoding this CDR3. V gene TRBV30 combines with J gene TRBJ1-3, with unresolved D. The ends were cut back, 0 bases at V and 5 bases at J, with 8 bases in the middle. Germline CDR1 and CDR2: GTSNPN and SVGIG (reference sequence). The CDR3 sequence is 13 residues long. The CDR3 DNA sequence: TGTGCCTGGAGTGTAAACTCCAGAAACACCATATATTTT. Amino acid sequence: CAWSVNSRNTIYF.